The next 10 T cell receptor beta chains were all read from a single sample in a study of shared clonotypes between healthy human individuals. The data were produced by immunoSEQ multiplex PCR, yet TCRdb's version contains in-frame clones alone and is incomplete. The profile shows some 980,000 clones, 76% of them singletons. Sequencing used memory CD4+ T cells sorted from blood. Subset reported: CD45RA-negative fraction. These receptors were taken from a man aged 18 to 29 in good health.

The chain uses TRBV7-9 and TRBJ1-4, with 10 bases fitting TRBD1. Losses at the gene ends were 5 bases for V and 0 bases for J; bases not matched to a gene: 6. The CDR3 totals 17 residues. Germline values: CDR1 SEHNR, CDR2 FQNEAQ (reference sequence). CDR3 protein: CASSDRDRGPTNEKLFF. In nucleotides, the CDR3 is TGTGCCAGCAGCGACCGGGACAGGGGTCCAACTAATGAAAAACTGTTTTTT.

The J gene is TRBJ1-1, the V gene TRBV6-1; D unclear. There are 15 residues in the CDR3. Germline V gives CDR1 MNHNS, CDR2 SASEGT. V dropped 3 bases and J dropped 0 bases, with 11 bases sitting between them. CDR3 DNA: TGTGCCAGCAGTGACCTTGGCAGATTGAACACTGAAGCTTTCTTT. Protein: CASSDLGRLNTEAFF.

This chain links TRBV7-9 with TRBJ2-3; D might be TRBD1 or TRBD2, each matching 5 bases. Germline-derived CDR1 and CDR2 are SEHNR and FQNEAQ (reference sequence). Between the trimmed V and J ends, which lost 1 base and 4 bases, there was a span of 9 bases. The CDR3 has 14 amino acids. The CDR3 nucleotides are TGTGCCAGCAGCTTAGAGGGGAGAGCAGATACGCAGTATTTT. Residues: CASSLEGRADTQYF.

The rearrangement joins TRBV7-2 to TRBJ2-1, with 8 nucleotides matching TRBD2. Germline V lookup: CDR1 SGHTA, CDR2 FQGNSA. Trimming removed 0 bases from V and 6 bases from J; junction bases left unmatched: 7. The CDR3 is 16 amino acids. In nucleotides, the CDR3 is TGTGCCAGCAGCTTAGCGGCGGGACTAGTAGGCAATGAGCAGTTCTTC. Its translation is CASSLAAGLVGNEQFF.

Here the CDR3 reads CSVEDRRDSSGNTIYF. The CDR3 DNA reads TGCAGCGTTGAAGATCGGAGGGACAGCTCTGGAAACACCATATATTTT. The chain is built from TRBV29-1 and TRBJ1-3, with 7 positions matching TRBD1. The V gene end was trimmed by 0 bases and the J gene end by 0 bases; junction bases not matched to a gene: 5. The CDR3 has 16 amino acids. CDR1 is SQVTM, CDR2 ANQGSEA, per germline.

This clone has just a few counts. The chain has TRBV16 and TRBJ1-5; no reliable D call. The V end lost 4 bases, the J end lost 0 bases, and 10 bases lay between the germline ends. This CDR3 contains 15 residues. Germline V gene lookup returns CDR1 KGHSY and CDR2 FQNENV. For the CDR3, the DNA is TGTGCCAGCAGCCTCTATCTATCTAGCAATCAGCCCCAGCATTTT. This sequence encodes CASSLYLSSNQPQHF.

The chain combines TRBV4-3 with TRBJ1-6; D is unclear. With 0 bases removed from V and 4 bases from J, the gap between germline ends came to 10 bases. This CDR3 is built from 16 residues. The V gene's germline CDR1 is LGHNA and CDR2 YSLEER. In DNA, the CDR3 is TGCGCCAGCAGCCAAGAATCGCAGCTATATAATTCACCCCTCCACTTT. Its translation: CASSQESQLYNSPLHF.

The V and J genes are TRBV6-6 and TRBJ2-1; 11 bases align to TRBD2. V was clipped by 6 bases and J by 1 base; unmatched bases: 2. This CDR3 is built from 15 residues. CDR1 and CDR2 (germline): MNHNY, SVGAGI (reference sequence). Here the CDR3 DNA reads TGTGCCAGCAGGGGACTAGCGGTGTCCTACAATGAGCAGTTCTTC. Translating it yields CASRGLAVSYNEQFF.

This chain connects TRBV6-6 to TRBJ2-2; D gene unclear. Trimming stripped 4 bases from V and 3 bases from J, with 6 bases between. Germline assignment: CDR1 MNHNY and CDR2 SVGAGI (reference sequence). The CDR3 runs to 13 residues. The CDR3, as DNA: TGTGCCAGCAGTTTCAGATACACCGGGGAGCTGTTTTTT. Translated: CASSFRYTGELFF.

CDR3 sequence reads: CASSLSWTGELFF. CDR3 sequence (DNA): TGTGCCAGCAGTTTATCGTGGACCGGGGAGCTGTTTTTT. The chain carries TRBV27 and TRBJ2-2; D gene uncertain. This CDR3 region has 13 residues. With 0 bases removed from V and 5 bases from J, the gap between germline ends came to 4 bases. The germline V gene encodes CDR1 MNHEY and CDR2 SMNVEV (reference sequence).